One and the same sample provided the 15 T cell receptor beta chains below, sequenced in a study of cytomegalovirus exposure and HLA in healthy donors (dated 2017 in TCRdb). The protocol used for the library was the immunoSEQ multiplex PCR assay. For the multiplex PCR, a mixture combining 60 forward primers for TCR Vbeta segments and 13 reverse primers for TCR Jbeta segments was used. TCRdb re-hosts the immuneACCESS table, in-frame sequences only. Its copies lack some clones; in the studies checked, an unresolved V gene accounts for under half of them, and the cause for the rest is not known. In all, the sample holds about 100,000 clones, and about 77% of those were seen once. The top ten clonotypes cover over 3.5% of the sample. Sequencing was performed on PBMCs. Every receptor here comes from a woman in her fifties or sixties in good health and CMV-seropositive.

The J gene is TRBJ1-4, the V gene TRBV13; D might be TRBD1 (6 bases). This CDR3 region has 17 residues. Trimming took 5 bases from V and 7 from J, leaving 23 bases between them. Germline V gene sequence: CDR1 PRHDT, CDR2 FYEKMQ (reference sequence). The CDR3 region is CASSPMTQGLSIEKLFF. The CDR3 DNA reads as TGTGCCAGCAGCCCGATGACTCAGGGGCTAAGTATTGAAAAACTGTTTTTT.

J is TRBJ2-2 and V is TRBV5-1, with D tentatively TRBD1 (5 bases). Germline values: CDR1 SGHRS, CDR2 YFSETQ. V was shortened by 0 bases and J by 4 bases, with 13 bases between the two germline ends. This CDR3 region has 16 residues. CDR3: CASSLGNRIVTGELFF. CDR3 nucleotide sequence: TGCGCCAGCAGCTTGGGGAACAGGATTGTCACCGGGGAGCTGTTTTTT.

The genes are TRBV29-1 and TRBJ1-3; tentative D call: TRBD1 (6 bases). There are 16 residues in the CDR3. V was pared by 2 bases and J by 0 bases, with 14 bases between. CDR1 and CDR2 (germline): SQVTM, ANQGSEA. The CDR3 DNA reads TGCAGCGTTGAAACTCTGGGGGCCTCCTCTGGAAACACCATATATTTT. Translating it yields CSVETLGASSGNTIYF.

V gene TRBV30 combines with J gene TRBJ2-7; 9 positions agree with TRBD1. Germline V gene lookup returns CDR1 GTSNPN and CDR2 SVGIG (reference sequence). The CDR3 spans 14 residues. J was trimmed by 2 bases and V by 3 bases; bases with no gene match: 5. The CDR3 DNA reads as TGTGCCTGGAGGGGGGGGGACAGGGCCTACGAGCAGTACTTC. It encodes CAWRGGDRAYEQYF.

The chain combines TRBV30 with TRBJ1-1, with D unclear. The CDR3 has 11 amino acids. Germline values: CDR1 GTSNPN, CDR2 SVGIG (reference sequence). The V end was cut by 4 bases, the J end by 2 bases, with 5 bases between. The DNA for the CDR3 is TGTGCCTGGATACTTAACACTGAAGCTTTCTTT. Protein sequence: CAWILNTEAFF.

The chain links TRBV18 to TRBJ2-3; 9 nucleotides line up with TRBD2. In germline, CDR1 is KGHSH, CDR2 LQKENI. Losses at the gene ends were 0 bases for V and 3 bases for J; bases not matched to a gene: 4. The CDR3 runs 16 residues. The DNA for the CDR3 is TGTGCCAGCTCACCACCTAGCGGGGGAGGTACAGATACGCAGTATTTT. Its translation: CASSPPSGGGTDTQYF. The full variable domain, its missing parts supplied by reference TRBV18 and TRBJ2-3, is NAGVMQNPRHLVRRRGQEARLRCSPMKGHSHVYWYRQLPEEGLKFMVYLQKENIIDESGMPKERFSAEFPKEGPSILRIQQVVRGDSAAYFCASSPPSGGGTDTQYFGPGTRLTVL.

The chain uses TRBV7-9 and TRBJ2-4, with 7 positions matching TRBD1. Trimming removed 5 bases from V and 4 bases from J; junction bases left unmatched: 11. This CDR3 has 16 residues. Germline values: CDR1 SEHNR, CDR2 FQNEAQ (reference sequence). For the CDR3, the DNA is TGTGCCAGCAGCCGGCCAGGGGGAGTGGGAAAAAACATTCAGTACTTC. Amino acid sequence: CASSRPGGVGKNIQYF. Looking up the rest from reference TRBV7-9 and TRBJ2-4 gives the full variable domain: DTGVSQNPRHKITKRGQNVTFRCDPISEHNRLYWYRQTLGQGPEFLTYFQNEAQLEKSRLLSDRFSAERPKGSFSTLEIQRTEQGDSAMYLCASSRPGGVGKNIQYFGAGTRLSVL.

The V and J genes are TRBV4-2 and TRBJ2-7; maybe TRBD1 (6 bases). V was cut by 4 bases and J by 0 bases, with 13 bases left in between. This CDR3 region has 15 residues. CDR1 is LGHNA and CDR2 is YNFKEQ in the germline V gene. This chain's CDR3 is CASSRRTAPSYEQYF. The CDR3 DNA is TGTGCCAGCAGCCGTAGGACAGCTCCCTCCTACGAGCAGTACTTC.

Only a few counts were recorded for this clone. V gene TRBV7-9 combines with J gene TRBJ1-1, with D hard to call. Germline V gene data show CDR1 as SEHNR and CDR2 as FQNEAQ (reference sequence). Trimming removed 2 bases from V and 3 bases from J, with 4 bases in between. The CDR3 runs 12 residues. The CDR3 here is CASSLQDTEAFF. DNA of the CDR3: TGTGCCAGCAGCTTACAGGACACTGAAGCTTTCTTT.

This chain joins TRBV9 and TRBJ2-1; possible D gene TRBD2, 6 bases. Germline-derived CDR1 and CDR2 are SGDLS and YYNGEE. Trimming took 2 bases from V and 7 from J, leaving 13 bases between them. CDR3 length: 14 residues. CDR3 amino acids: CASSVRETENEQFF. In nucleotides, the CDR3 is TGTGCCAGCAGCGTCCGGGAGACTGAGAATGAGCAGTTCTTC.

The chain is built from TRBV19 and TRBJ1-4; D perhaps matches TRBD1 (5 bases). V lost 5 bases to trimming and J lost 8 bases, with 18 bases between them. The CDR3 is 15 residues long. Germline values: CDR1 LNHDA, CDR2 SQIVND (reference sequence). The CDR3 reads CASSPEQVRYEKLFF. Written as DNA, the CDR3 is TGTGCCAGTAGTCCGGAACAGGTCCGGTACGAAAAACTGTTTTTT.

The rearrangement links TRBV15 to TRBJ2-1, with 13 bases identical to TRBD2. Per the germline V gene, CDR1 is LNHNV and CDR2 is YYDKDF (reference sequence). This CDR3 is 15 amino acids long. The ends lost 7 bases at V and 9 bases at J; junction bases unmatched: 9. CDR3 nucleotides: TGTGCCACCAATTCGGCCACTAGCGGGAGGGGTGAGCAGTTCTTC. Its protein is CATNSATSGRGEQFF.

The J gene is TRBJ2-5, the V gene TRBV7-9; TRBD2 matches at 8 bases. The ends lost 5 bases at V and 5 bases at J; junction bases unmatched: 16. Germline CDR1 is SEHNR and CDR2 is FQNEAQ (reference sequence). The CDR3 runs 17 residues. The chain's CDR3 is CASSPLSRGSGGETQYF. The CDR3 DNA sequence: TGTGCCAGCAGCCCTCTCTCCCGGGGGTCGGGAGGGGAGACCCAGTACTTC.

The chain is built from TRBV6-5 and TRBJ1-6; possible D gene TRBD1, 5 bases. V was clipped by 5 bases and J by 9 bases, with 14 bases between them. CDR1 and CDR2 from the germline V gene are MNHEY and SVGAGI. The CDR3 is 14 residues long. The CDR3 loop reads CASSVQDGGSPLHF. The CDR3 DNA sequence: TGTGCCAGCAGTGTACAGGACGGGGGTTCACCCCTCCACTTT.

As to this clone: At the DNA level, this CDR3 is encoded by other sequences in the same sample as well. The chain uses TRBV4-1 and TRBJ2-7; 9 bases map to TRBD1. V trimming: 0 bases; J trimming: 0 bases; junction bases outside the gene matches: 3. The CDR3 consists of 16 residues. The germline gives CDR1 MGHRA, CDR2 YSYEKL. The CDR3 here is CASSQEGTGISYEQYF. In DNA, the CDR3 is TGCGCCAGCAGCCAAGAGGGGACAGGGATCTCCTACGAGCAGTACTTC.